The 13 T cell receptor beta chains in this list originate from one sample, sequenced in a study of blood T cell repertoires in COVID-19. Libraries were prepared by immunoSEQ multiplex PCR; TCRdb keeps only in-frame clonotypes and omits some of them. The sample contains some 40,000 clones, 91% of which appear only once. Sample: peripheral blood. The receptors derive from a young woman in a cohort sampled during active COVID-19.

V gene TRBV10-2 combines with J gene TRBJ2-1; 7 nucleotides agree with TRBD2. The CDR3 contains 17 residues. Germline assignment: CDR1 WSHSY and CDR2 SAAADI. The V segment lost 8 bases and the J segment 0 bases; nucleotides outside the gene matches: 13. The CDR3 DNA reads TGCGCCAGCGGGGGTGGTTTTGGCGGGAGCTCCTACAATGAGCAGTTCTTC. Its translation: CASGGGFGGSSYNEQFF.

V gene TRBV7-9 combines with J gene TRBJ2-3, with TRBD2 matching 8 bases. V dropped 3 bases and J dropped 2; count of bases not matched to a gene: 4. Germline V gives CDR1 SEHNR, CDR2 FQNEAQ (reference sequence). This CDR3 spans 15 amino acids. The CDR3 region is CASSLLAGSTDTQYF. The DNA for the CDR3 is TGTGCCAGCAGCTTGCTAGCGGGTTCCACAGATACGCAGTATTTT.

The sample holds one count of this clone. This chain connects TRBV9 to TRBJ2-2, with 10 bases that match TRBD1. The ends lost 4 bases at V and 6 bases at J; junction bases unmatched: 9. CDR3 length: 16 residues. Germline lookup yields CDR1 SGDLS and CDR2 YYNGEE. The chain's CDR3 is CASSFRTGGVPGELFF. In DNA, the CDR3 is TGTGCCAGCAGCTTTCGGACAGGGGGAGTTCCCGGGGAGCTGTTTTTT.

The rearrangement uses TRBV7-9 and TRBJ2-2, with TRBD2 matching 11 bases. CDR3 length: 15 amino acids. Trimming removed 5 bases from V and 6 bases from J; junction bases left unmatched: 5. The germline CDR1 and CDR2 sequences are SEHNR and FQNEAQ (reference sequence). CDR3 sequence: CASSVTSGIAGELFF. CDR3 coding DNA: TGTGCCAGCAGCGTGACTAGCGGGATAGCCGGGGAGCTGTTTTTT. Full variable domain (remainder filled in from reference TRBV7-9 and TRBJ2-2): DTGVSQNPRHKITKRGQNVTFRCDPISEHNRLYWYRQTLGQGPEFLTYFQNEAQLEKSRLLSDRFSAERPKGSFSTLEIQRTEQGDSAMYLCASSVTSGIAGELFFGEGSRLTVL.

The chain carries TRBV6-1 and TRBJ1-6, with D unresolved. Trimming removed 0 bases from V and 13 bases from J, with 13 bases in between. CDR3 size: 14 residues. Germline CDR1 is MNHNS and CDR2 is SASEGT. CDR3 DNA: TGTGCCAGCAGTGAAGCGCTGAACAGTAGGCCCCTCCACTTT. It yields the protein CASSEALNSRPLHF.

This sequence joins TRBV18 and TRBJ2-7; 7 bases map to TRBD1. This CDR3 region has 15 residues. Germline loops: CDR1 KGHSH, CDR2 LQKENI. Germline trimming cut 7 bases from V and 6 bases from J; bases unmatched to any gene: 15. The CDR3 loop is CASCTESQGVGEQYF. The CDR3 region has the DNA TGTGCCAGCTGCACCGAGAGCCAGGGGGTCGGCGAGCAGTACTTC.

The chain recombines TRBV7-9 with TRBJ2-5; 9 bases match TRBD2. CDR3 size: 13 residues. Germline CDR1 reads SEHNR; CDR2 reads FQNEAQ (reference sequence). V dropped 1 base and J dropped 7; count of bases not matched to a gene: 1. CDR3 residues: CASSLGTSATQYF. In DNA form, the CDR3 reads TGTGCCAGCAGCTTAGGGACTAGCGCGACCCAGTACTTC.

The rearrangement links TRBV4-1 to TRBJ2-2; TRBD1 agrees at 9 bases. This CDR3 is built from 16 residues. The J segment lost 2 bases and the V segment lost 2 bases, leaving 3 bases of the junction unmatched. CDR1 is MGHRA and CDR2 is YSYEKL in the germline V gene. Here the CDR3 DNA reads TGCGCCAGCAGCCAACCGGGACAGGGTAACACCGGGGAGCTGTTTTTT. Protein: CASSQPGQGNTGELFF.

The chain recombines TRBV15 with TRBJ2-7; unclear D gene. CDR1 and CDR2 from the germline V gene are LNHNV and YYDKDF (reference sequence). This CDR3 has 13 amino acids. V lost 1 base and J 3 bases, leaving 7 bases between the germline ends. The CDR3 coding sequence is TGTGCCACCAGCAGAGCGTCGAGCTACGAGCAGTACTTC. This codes for CATSRASSYEQYF.

The V and J genes are TRBV27 and TRBJ2-7, with D tentatively TRBD1 (6 bases). The CDR3 extends over 13 amino acids. Germline V gives CDR1 MNHEY, CDR2 SMNVEV (reference sequence). V lost 6 bases to trimming and J lost 1 base, with 10 bases between them. This chain's CDR3 is CASRIQGSYEQYF. DNA for the CDR3: TGTGCCAGCAGAATACAGGGTTCCTACGAGCAGTACTTC.

This chain links TRBV11-3 with TRBJ2-7, with D perhaps TRBD2 (6 bases). The CDR3 spans 17 residues. Germline-derived CDR1 and CDR2 are SGHNT and YENEEA. V was shortened by 4 bases and J by 0 bases, with 19 bases between the two germline ends. CDR3 sequence (DNA): TGTGCCAGCAGCTCCTTGGGTGCGGCGGGGCTCTCCTACGAGCAGTACTTC. Amino acids: CASSSLGAAGLSYEQYF.

Notes on this clone: One junction end disagrees with the germline gene, perhaps due to a read error. Here the CDR3 DNA reads TGTGCCAGCAGTCAAGCCGATACAGTGGGCTACGAGCAGTACTTC. This gives the protein CASSQADTVGYEQYF. V and J are TRBV3-1 (or the pseudogene TRBV3-2) and TRBJ2-7, with D unclear. This CDR3 spans 15 amino acids. Germline CDR1 reads LGHDT; CDR2 reads YNNKEL (reference sequence).

The chain links TRBV5-1 to TRBJ1-2; D is uncertain. Germline loops: CDR1 SGHRS, CDR2 YFSETQ. V was clipped by 3 bases and J by 4 bases, with 13 bases between them. This CDR3 comprises 14 residues. The CDR3 sequence is CASSSETRGYGYTF. CDR3 in DNA: TGCGCCAGCAGCTCCGAGACTCGCGGCTATGGCTACACCTTC. The entire variable domain, with the rest obtained from reference TRBV5-1 and TRBJ1-2, is as follows: KAGVTQTPRYLIKTRGQQVTLSCSPISGHRSVSWYQQTPGQGLQFLFEYFSETQRNKGNFPGRFSGRQFSNSRSEMNVSTLELGDSALYLCASSSETRGYGYTFGSGTRLTVV.